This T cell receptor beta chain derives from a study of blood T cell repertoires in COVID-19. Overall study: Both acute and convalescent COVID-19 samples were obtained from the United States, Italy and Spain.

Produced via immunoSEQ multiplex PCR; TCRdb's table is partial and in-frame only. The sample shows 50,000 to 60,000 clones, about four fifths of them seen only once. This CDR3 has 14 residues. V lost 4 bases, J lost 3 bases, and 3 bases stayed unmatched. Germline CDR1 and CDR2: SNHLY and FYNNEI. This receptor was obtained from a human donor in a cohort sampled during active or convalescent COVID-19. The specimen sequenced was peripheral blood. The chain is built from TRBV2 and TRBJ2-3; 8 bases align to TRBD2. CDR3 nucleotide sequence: TGTGCCAGCAGTGGCTTAGCGGGGACAGATACGCAGTATTTT. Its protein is CASSGLAGTDTQYF.